The next 9 T cell receptor beta chains were all read from a single sample in a study of cytomegalovirus exposure and HLA in healthy donors. PCR was performed using 60 Vbeta and 13 Jbeta primers. Some clones are missing from TCRdb's copy, which holds only in-frame ones; the method was immunoSEQ multiplex PCR. This table holds about 170,000 clones, about 79% found once. The sequencing sample was made of PBMCs. These receptors came from a woman in her fifties or sixties in good health and CMV-seropositive.

The rearrangement uses TRBV7-9 and TRBJ1-4; D might be TRBD1 (6 bases). With 8 bases removed from V and 8 bases from J, the gap between germline ends came to 15 bases. Germline V gene sequence: CDR1 SEHNR, CDR2 FQNEAQ (reference sequence). This CDR3 region has 13 residues. The chain's CDR3 is CASSIWGGEKLFF. CDR3 coding DNA: TGTGCCAGCTCGATTTGGGGGGGCGAAAAACTGTTTTTT.

This sequence joins TRBV4-3 and TRBJ1-6; D gene ambiguous. The germline CDR1 and CDR2 sequences are LGHNA and YSLEER. Trimming removed 1 base from V and 4 bases from J, with 2 bases in between. CDR3 length equals 13 residues. The CDR3 nucleotides read TGCGCCAGCAGCCAAGTATATAATTCACCCCTCCACTTT. The encoded protein is CASSQVYNSPLHF.

J is TRBJ2-5 and V is TRBV27; TRBD1 might be the D (6 bases). The V gene's germline CDR1 is MNHEY and CDR2 SMNVEV (reference sequence). The CDR3 contains 14 residues. Trimming left V 1 base short and J 2 bases short, with 8 bases between. The CDR3, as DNA: TGTGCCAGCAGTTTATTGACAGGACAAGAGACCCAGTACTTC. Translation: CASSLLTGQETQYF.

V is TRBV19 and J is TRBJ2-7; D is unclear. The germline V gene encodes CDR1 LNHDA and CDR2 SQIVND (reference sequence). V lost 8 bases, J lost 1 base, and 15 bases lay in between. The CDR3 extends over 14 amino acids. CDR3 sequence: CASAISTGSYEQYF. CDR3 in DNA: TGTGCCAGTGCAATTAGTACGGGTTCCTACGAGCAGTACTTC.

The rearrangement joins TRBV11-2 to TRBJ2-1; 9 bases map to TRBD2. CDR1 SGHAT and CDR2 FQNNGV come from the germline V gene. After removal of 1 base from V and 7 bases from J, the junction contained 5 bases not matched to a gene. The CDR3 covers 15 residues. As DNA, the CDR3 is TGTGCCAGCAGCTTAGCTAGCGGGATAAATAATGAGCAGTTCTTC. Protein product: CASSLASGINNEQFF.

This chain links TRBV2 with TRBJ2-3; TRBD1 agrees at 10 bases. CDR1 is SNHLY, CDR2 FYNNEI, per germline. The CDR3 is 15 residues long. V was clipped by 7 bases and J by 3 bases; unmatched bases: 7. As DNA, the CDR3 is TGTGCCAGCACTGATCCGGGACAGGGGACAGATACGCAGTATTTT. Translating it yields CASTDPGQGTDTQYF.

This chain joins TRBV28 and TRBJ2-1; 10 bases match TRBD2. CDR1 and CDR2 (germline): MDHEN, SYDVKM. Trimming took 5 bases from V and 3 from J; bases not matched to a gene: 7. The CDR3 covers 16 residues. CDR3 sequence (DNA): TGTGCCAGCAGTCCGTCTAGCGGGGGTATCTACAATGAGCAGTTCTTC. This translates into CASSPSSGGIYNEQFF.

The rearrangement uses TRBV28 and TRBJ2-1; 7 nucleotides align to TRBD1. Germline CDR1 and CDR2: MDHEN and SYDVKM. The V segment lost 10 bases and the J segment 2 bases; nucleotides outside the gene matches: 5. The CDR3 has 13 residues. The CDR3, as DNA: TGTGCCAACCGACAGGGCCCCTACAATGAGCAGTTCTTC. Translating gives CANRQGPYNEQFF.

The chain joins TRBV7-9 to TRBJ1-1; D uncertain. The germline V gene has CDR1 SEHNR and CDR2 FQNEAQ (reference sequence). This CDR3 has 13 amino acids. Trimming took 2 bases from V and 4 from J, leaving 8 bases between them. In DNA form, the CDR3 reads TGTGCCAGCAGCTTAATACAGATCACTGAAGCTTTCTTT. As protein: CASSLIQITEAFF.